These 7 T cell receptor beta chains came from one sample sequenced in a study of T cell responses to AZD1222 COVID-19 vaccine. Clones were read by immunoSEQ multiplex PCR, and TCRdb kept only the in-frame ones, dropping some. The sample has 100,000 to 150,000 clones; under 90% are singletons. Here the sequenced sample was peripheral blood, taken on day 0 of AZD1222 vaccination. Receptors were obtained from an adult in good health.

The chain uses TRBV5-1 and TRBJ1-1; a weak D match, TRBD1 (5 bases). The CDR3 spans 14 residues. Trimming stripped 0 bases from V and 3 bases from J, with 9 bases between. Germline CDR1 is SGHRS and CDR2 is YFSETQ. CDR3 in amino acids: CASSLGGAHTEAFF. The CDR3 nucleotides are TGCGCCAGCAGCTTGGGGGGCGCGCACACTGAAGCTTTCTTT.

The chain is built from TRBV12-5 and TRBJ1-6, with unresolved D. V shed 11 bases and J shed 0 bases, with 14 bases lying between them. The CDR3 is made up of 15 amino acids. Germline V lookup: CDR1 LGHNT, CDR2 FRNRAP. The chain's CDR3 is CASLFGSSYNSPLHF. In DNA form, the CDR3 reads TGTGCTTCGCTTTTTGGGAGCTCCTATAATTCACCCCTCCACTTT.

In this sample, this clone turned up once. The chain links TRBV12-3 or TRBV12-4 to TRBJ2-3; possibly TRBD2 for D (6 bases). The CDR3 contains 12 residues. Between the trimmed V and J ends, which lost 1 base and 8 bases, there was a span of 7 bases. CDR3 sequence: CASSLDGGTQYF. CDR3 sequence (DNA): TGTGCCAGCAGTTTAGACGGGGGTACGCAGTATTTT.

This chain joins TRBV6-5 and TRBJ2-2; D remains unclear. Germline lookup yields CDR1 MNHEY and CDR2 SVGAGI. V lost 5 bases and J 0 bases, leaving 10 bases between the germline ends. The CDR3 runs 15 residues. DNA of the CDR3: TGTGCCAGCAGTCGACGTGTGGCGAACACCGGGGAGCTGTTTTTT. Its translation: CASSRRVANTGELFF.

The chain joins TRBV30 to TRBJ2-1, with D hard to call. Germline V gene lookup returns CDR1 GTSNPN and CDR2 SVGIG (reference sequence). The CDR3 runs to 11 residues. V lost 4 bases, J lost 5 bases, and 6 bases lay in between. The CDR3 here is CAWTYNNEQFF. CDR3 bases: TGTGCCTGGACCTATAACAATGAGCAGTTCTTC. Using reference TRBV30 and TRBJ2-1 for the parts outside the CDR3, the full variable domain is SQTIHQWPATLVQPVGSPLSLECTVEGTSNPNLYWYRQAAGRGLQLLFYSVGIGQISSEVPQNLSASRPQDRQFILSSKKLLLSDSGFYLCAWTYNNEQFFGPGTRLTVL.

The chain carries TRBV5-1 and TRBJ2-3; D is possibly TRBD1 (6 bases). The ends were cut back, 0 bases at V and 2 bases at J, with 22 bases in the middle. The germline V gene has CDR1 SGHRS and CDR2 YFSETQ. The CDR3 consists of 19 residues. The CDR3 DNA sequence: TGCGCCAGCAGCTTGGGGCTTAGGCAGGGGCGAGCAGACACAGATACGCAGTATTTT. It is translated as CASSLGLRQGRADTDTQYF.

The gene calls are TRBV5-6 and TRBJ1-5, with 7 bases that match TRBD1. The CDR3 has 14 amino acids. Unmatched junction bases numbered 7, after V lost 1 base and J lost 9 bases. CDR1 and CDR2 (germline): SGHDT, YYEEEE. The CDR3 coding sequence is TGTGCCAGCAGCTTGACAGGGGATGGTGGGCCCCAGCATTTT. Translation: CASSLTGDGGPQHF.